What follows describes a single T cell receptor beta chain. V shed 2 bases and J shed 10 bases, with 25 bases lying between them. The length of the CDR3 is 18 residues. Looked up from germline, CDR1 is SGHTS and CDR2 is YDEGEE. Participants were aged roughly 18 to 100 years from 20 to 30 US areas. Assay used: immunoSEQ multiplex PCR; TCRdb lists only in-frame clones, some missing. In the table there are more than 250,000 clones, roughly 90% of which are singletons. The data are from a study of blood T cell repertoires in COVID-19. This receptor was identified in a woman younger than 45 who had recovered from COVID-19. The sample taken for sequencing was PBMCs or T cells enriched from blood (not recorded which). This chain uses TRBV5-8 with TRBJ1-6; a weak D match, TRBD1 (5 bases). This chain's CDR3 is CASSFLSGAGNKGSPLHF. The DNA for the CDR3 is TGTGCCAGCAGCTTCCTCAGCGGGGCAGGCAACAAGGGGTCACCCCTCCACTTT.